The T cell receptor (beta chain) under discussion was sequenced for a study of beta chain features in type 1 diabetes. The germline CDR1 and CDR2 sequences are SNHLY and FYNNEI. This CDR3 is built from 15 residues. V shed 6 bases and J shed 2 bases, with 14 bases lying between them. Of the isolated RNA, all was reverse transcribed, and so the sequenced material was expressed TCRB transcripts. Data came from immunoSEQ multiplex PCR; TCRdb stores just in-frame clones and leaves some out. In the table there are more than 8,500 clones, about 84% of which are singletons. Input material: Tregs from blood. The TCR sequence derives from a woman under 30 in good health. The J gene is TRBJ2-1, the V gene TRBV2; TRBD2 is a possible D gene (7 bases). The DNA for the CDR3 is TGTGCCAGCAGAAAAGGGGGGGGTACCTACAATGAGCAGTTCTTC. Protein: CASRKGGGTYNEQFF.